This T cell receptor (beta chain) was captured in a study of T cell responses to AZD1222 COVID-19 vaccine. The length of the CDR3 is 14 residues. CDR1 and CDR2 from the germline V gene are LGHDT and YNNKEL (reference sequence). Trimming shortened V by 0 bases and J by 2 bases, and 7 bases separated the two germline ends. On this clone: What it recognizes is unknown.

Study outcomes and limitations: A reported finding is that nearly half of spike-specific TCRs target unmutated variant regions.

Some clones are missing from TCRdb's copy, which holds only in-frame ones; the method was immunoSEQ multiplex PCR. In the table there are 150,000 or so clones, 92% of which are singletons. This TCR was sampled from an adult in good health. This specimen consisted of peripheral blood, obtained on day 0 of AZD1222 vaccination. The chain combines TRBV3-1 (or the pseudogene TRBV3-2) with TRBJ2-5, with TRBD2 as a possible D gene (6 bases). The CDR3 DNA reads TGTGCCAGCAGCCAAGATCTAGCGCAAGAGACCCAGTACTTC. This encodes CASSQDLAQETQYF.